The 31 T cell receptor beta chains listed next were all sequenced from one sample in a study of T cells after yellow fever vaccination (dated 2019 in TCRdb). The treatment or condition label corresponds to: live attenuated yellow fever vaccine strain. Library preparation used 5' RACE. Instrument on record: Illumina HiSeq 2500. The raw public reads went through TCRdb reprocessing: fastp at Q25, MiXCR clone calling, in-frame beta chains kept. Merged by CDR3 protein, the rows form single entries marked with the most common genes and DNA. The sample includes hundreds of thousands of distinct CDR3 sequences, with just over 20% observed a single time. Roughly 16% of the sample goes to the ten largest clones. The sample consisted of PBMCs, taken roughly 20 days after the first yellow fever vaccination. These receptors came from a man aged 18 to 29 who received the YFV17D yellow fever vaccine.

The genes are TRBV20-1 and TRBJ1-3; 7 bases match TRBD1. This CDR3 has 13 amino acids. The germline gives CDR1 DFQATT, CDR2 SNEGSKA (reference sequence). After removal of 0 bases from V and 13 bases from J, the junction contained 9 bases not matched to a gene. The CDR3 loop is CSARDPGEGQIYF. The CDR3 region has the DNA TGCAGTGCTAGAGATCCCGGGGAGGGACAGATATATTTT.

This clonotype was recorded many times. The chain has TRBV20-1 and TRBJ2-7, with D maybe TRBD1 (5 bases). This CDR3 is 12 amino acids long. V shed 6 bases and J shed 1 base, with 10 bases lying between them. CDR1 DFQATT and CDR2 SNEGSKA come from the germline V gene (reference sequence). CDR3 in DNA: TGCAGTGCCCGAAGGGGATCCTACGAGCAGTACTTC. Translating it yields CSARRGSYEQYF.

This clonotype was counted a few times. The rearrangement uses TRBV25-1 and TRBJ2-3; 8 bases are a match to TRBD2. This CDR3 comprises 17 residues. Germline V gene data show CDR1 as MGHDK and CDR2 as SYGVNS. The V and J ends lost 3 bases and 1 base, in that order; junction bases with no gene match: 9. CDR3 protein: CASSDSGGARRTDTQYF. For the CDR3, the DNA is TGTGCCAGCAGTGACTCGGGGGGGGCTCGACGCACAGATACGCAGTATTTT.

This clonotype occurred a few times. The CDR3 DNA sequence: TGCAGTGCAACCGATGGGGGTGGGAATTCACCCCTCCACTTT. Translated, it gives CSATDGGGNSPLHF. V is TRBV20-1 and J is TRBJ1-6, with TRBD1 as a possible D gene (5 bases). The V end lost 6 bases, the J end lost 7 bases, and 16 bases lay between the germline ends. The CDR3 is made up of 14 amino acids. Germline V lookup: CDR1 DFQATT, CDR2 SNEGSKA (reference sequence).

This clonotype was counted only a few times. The chain has TRBV4-2 and TRBJ1-1, with D tentatively TRBD1 (6 bases). The length of the CDR3 is 15 residues. The germline gives CDR1 LGHNA, CDR2 YNFKEQ. V was pared by 0 bases and J by 0 bases, with 8 bases between. The CDR3 DNA is TGTGCCAGCAGCCAAGATTGGACAGTGAACACTGAAGCTTTCTTT. It encodes CASSQDWTVNTEAFF.

This chain links TRBV5-1 with TRBJ1-6; D gene uncertain. The CDR3 extends over 14 amino acids. Germline V CDR1 and CDR2: SGHRS, YFSETQ. The V end was cut by 1 base, the J end by 10 bases, with 12 bases between. CDR3 nucleotide sequence: TGCGCCAGCAGCTTGATTGGTCCGCCGTCACCCCTCCACTTT. This codes for CASSLIGPPSPLHF.

This chain joins TRBV25-1 and TRBJ2-7, with 7 nucleotides matching TRBD1. V lost 10 bases to trimming and J lost 2 bases; unmatched junction nucleotides: 17. Per the germline V gene, CDR1 is MGHDK and CDR2 is SYGVNS. CDR3 size: 16 residues. The CDR3 region has the DNA TGTGCCACCAGGGGGTTGGGACAAAGGTTGACCTACGAGCAGTACTTC. Translating it yields CATRGLGQRLTYEQYF.

This chain links TRBV6-2 or TRBV6-3 with TRBJ1-5, with D tentatively TRBD1 (5 bases). Trimming cost V 6 bases and J 3 bases, with 15 bases left between them. The CDR3 length is 15 residues. Looked up from germline, CDR1 is MNHEY and CDR2 is SVGEGT. In nucleotides, the CDR3 is TGTGCCAGCAGCACTCTAGGGGCGGACAATCAGCCCCAGCATTTT. It translates to CASSTLGADNQPQHF.

Here the CDR3 DNA reads TGTGCCATCAATAGTGGGGGAGGAGAGACCCAGTACTTC. Translating gives CAINSGGGETQYF. V gene TRBV10-3 combines with J gene TRBJ2-5, with D tentatively TRBD2 (6 bases). The ends were cut back, 7 bases at V and 4 bases at J, with 13 bases in the middle. CDR3 length equals 13 residues. From germline, CDR1 is ENHRY and CDR2 SYGVKD.

DNA of the CDR3: TGTGCCAGCAGTTTCTTATTCCAGGGTTATAGCAATCAGCCCCAGCATTTT. Its translation: CASSFLFQGYSNQPQHF. The chain links TRBV27 to TRBJ1-5; perhaps TRBD1 as D (5 bases). The CDR3 is made up of 17 amino acids. V was cut by 3 bases and J by 0 bases, with 15 bases left in between. Germline V gene sequence: CDR1 MNHEY, CDR2 SMNVEV (reference sequence).

The rearrangement links TRBV7-2 to TRBJ2-2; no clear D gene. CDR3 length: 15 residues. Germline CDR1 is SGHTA and CDR2 is FQGNSA. V was cut by 1 base and J by 5 bases, with 11 bases left in between. CDR3 loop: CASSLGGYPTGELFF. CDR3 in DNA: TGTGCCAGCAGCTTAGGGGGATACCCAACCGGGGAGCTGTTTTTT. Using reference TRBV7-2 and TRBJ2-2 for the parts outside the CDR3, the full variable domain is GAGVSQSPSNKVTEKGKDVELRCDPISGHTALYWYRQSLGQGLEFLIYFQGNSAPDKSGLPSDRFSAERTGGSVSTLTIQRTQQEDSAVYLCASSLGGYPTGELFFGEGSRLTVL.

This clonotype was seen repeatedly, ten times or more. The rearrangement uses TRBV12-3 or TRBV12-4 and TRBJ2-2; no reliable D call. With 0 bases removed from V and 4 bases from J, the gap between germline ends came to 6 bases. This CDR3 comprises 14 residues. As DNA, the CDR3 is TGTGCCAGCAGTTTAGCCACAATCACCGGGGAGCTGTTTTTT. It is translated as CASSLATITGELFF.

The V gene is TRBV20-1, the J gene TRBJ1-5; D gene ambiguous. The length of the CDR3 is 15 residues. V was shortened by 1 base and J by 0 bases, with 10 bases between the two germline ends. The germline CDR1 and CDR2 sequences are DFQATT and SNEGSKA (reference sequence). For the CDR3, the DNA is TGCAGTGCTAGAGCGTACGCGAATAGCAATCAGCCCCAGCATTTT. Translated: CSARAYANSNQPQHF.

This sequence joins TRBV3-1 and TRBJ1-1; D gene uncertain. This CDR3 comprises 14 residues. The V gene lost 7 bases and the J gene lost 1 base, with 13 bases spanning the gap. Germline V CDR1 and CDR2: LGHDT, YNNKEL (reference sequence). CDR3: CASTVWGENTEAFF. The CDR3 nucleotides are TGTGCCAGCACCGTGTGGGGAGAGAACACTGAAGCTTTCTTT.

The genes are TRBV11-2 and TRBJ2-5; 16 positions match TRBD2. The trim removed 5 bases at V and 5 bases at J, leaving 14 bases unmatched. Germline CDR1 and CDR2: SGHAT and FQNNGV. The CDR3 has 19 residues. In DNA form, the CDR3 reads TGTGCCAGCAGCCATACACCCGGGACTAGCGGGGGGGCCTGGGAGACCCAGTACTTC. The encoded protein is CASSHTPGTSGGAWETQYF.

This clonotype was picked up a small number of times. This CDR3 reads CSAAPTLDRGGYTF. The CDR3 DNA follows: TGCAGTGCTGCCCCAACCCTCGACAGAGGAGGCTACACCTTC. The genes are TRBV20-1 and TRBJ1-2, with a possible D match to TRBD1 (5 bases). Germline V gene sequence: CDR1 DFQATT, CDR2 SNEGSKA (reference sequence). CDR3 length: 14 residues. V was cut by 5 bases and J by 8 bases, with 21 bases left in between.

The sample holds a few counts of this clonotype. The V and J genes are TRBV20-1 and TRBJ2-3, with 12 bases that match TRBD2. This CDR3 contains 15 residues. V gave up 6 bases and J gave up 0 bases; unmatched junction bases: 4. CDR1 is DFQATT and CDR2 is SNEGSKA in the germline V gene (reference sequence). In nucleotides, the CDR3 is TGCAGTGCCACTCTAGCGGGGGGGAGCACAGATACGCAGTATTTT. It translates to CSATLAGGSTDTQYF.

This chain uses TRBV15 with TRBJ2-7, with 7 bases matching TRBD1. Germline V gives CDR1 LNHNV, CDR2 YYDKDF (reference sequence). Trimming removed 4 bases from V and 1 base from J; junction bases left unmatched: 4. The CDR3 extends over 14 amino acids. The CDR3: CATSKRQGSYEQYV. The CDR3, as DNA: TGTGCCACCAGCAAAAGACAGGGATCCTACGAGCAGTACGTC.

The rearrangement links TRBV7-9 to TRBJ2-1; a weak D match, TRBD2 (5 bases). Germline V CDR1 and CDR2: SEHNR, FQNEAQ (reference sequence). The CDR3 contains 12 residues. V lost 7 bases and J 10 bases, leaving 14 bases between the germline ends. The CDR3 region is CASTLDSGEQFF. CDR3 in DNA: TGTGCCAGCACACTAGACTCGGGCGAGCAGTTCTTC. The full variable domain, completed using reference TRBV7-9 and TRBJ2-1, is DTGVSQNPRHKITKRGQNVTFRCDPISEHNRLYWYRQTLGQGPEFLTYFQNEAQLEKSRLLSDRFSAERPKGSFSTLEIQRTEQGDSAMYLCASTLDSGEQFFGPGTRLTVL.

Only a few counts were recorded for this clonotype. J is TRBJ2-1 and V is TRBV6-2 or TRBV6-3, with TRBD2 matching over 12 bases. Germline V gene data show CDR1 as MNHEY and CDR2 as SVGEGT. The length of the CDR3 is 15 residues. Unmatched junction bases numbered 3, after V lost 6 bases and J lost 3 bases. This chain's CDR3 is CASSRLAGDYNEQFF. The CDR3 DNA is TGTGCCAGCAGCCGACTAGCGGGGGACTACAATGAGCAGTTCTTC.

This clonotype was seen only a few times. This chain links TRBV28 with TRBJ2-3; D may be TRBD2 (5 bases). The germline V and J ends were trimmed by 0 bases and 1 base, with 14 bases remaining between them. This CDR3 has 17 amino acids. CDR1 and CDR2 from the germline V gene are MDHEN and SYDVKM. In DNA, the CDR3 is TGTGCCAGCAGTTTATGGTCCGGGGAATTGCGCACAGATACGCAGTATTTT. Translated: CASSLWSGELRTDTQYF.

The J gene is TRBJ2-3, the V gene TRBV4-3, with a tentative D call TRBD1 (5 bases). V gave up 1 base and J gave up 11 bases, with 13 bases separating them. Looked up from germline, CDR1 is LGHNA and CDR2 is YSLEER. The CDR3 contains 13 residues. The CDR3 DNA follows: TGCGCCAGCAGCCAAGTCTTAACCAGGGAGCAGTATTTT. Translation: CASSQVLTREQYF.

The chain employs TRBV11-2 and TRBJ2-1, with TRBD2 matching 12 bases. The CDR3 is 18 residues long. Losses at the gene ends were 7 bases for V and 6 bases for J; bases not matched to a gene: 16. Germline assignment: CDR1 SGHAT and CDR2 FQNNGV. CDR3 in DNA: TGTGCCAGCATCCCCGGGGCTCTAGCGGGGGGGCACGGCAATGAGCAGTTCTTC. It encodes CASIPGALAGGHGNEQFF.

This clonotype showed up just a few times. J is TRBJ2-3 and V is TRBV6-1; unclear D gene. Germline V gene lookup returns CDR1 MNHNS and CDR2 SASEGT. Trimming stripped 5 bases from V and 0 bases from J, with 6 bases between. The CDR3 loop spans 13 amino acids. The CDR3: CASSRWSTDTQYF. The CDR3 DNA reads as TGTGCCAGCAGTCGATGGAGCACAGATACGCAGTATTTT.

V gene TRBV12-3 or TRBV12-4 combines with J gene TRBJ1-1; 8 positions agree with TRBD1. The junction had 11 bases not matched to a gene; V was cut back by 10 bases and J by 4 bases. This CDR3 spans 14 amino acids. CDR3 protein: CATFDRGSGTEAFF. CDR3 DNA sequence: TGTGCCACCTTCGACAGGGGATCGGGCACTGAAGCTTTCTTT.

CDR3: CASSNEGNYGYTF. CDR3 nucleotide sequence: TGCGCCAGCAGCAATGAGGGGAACTATGGCTACACCTTC. The V gene is TRBV5-1, the J gene TRBJ1-2; TRBD1 might be the D (5 bases). V was pared by 4 bases and J by 2 bases, with 9 bases between. From germline, CDR1 is SGHRS and CDR2 YFSETQ. The CDR3 sequence is 13 residues long.

This clonotype was counted a few times. This chain links TRBV3-1 with TRBJ2-3, with unresolved D. The V gene's germline CDR1 is LGHDT and CDR2 YNNKEL (reference sequence). The CDR3 runs 15 residues. Trimming stripped 0 bases from V and 0 bases from J, with 7 bases between. CDR3 sequence: CASSQESASTDTQYF. The CDR3 DNA is TGTGCCAGCAGCCAAGAGTCGGCTAGCACAGATACGCAGTATTTT.

The chain joins TRBV4-2 to TRBJ1-6; no clear D. The CDR3 sequence is 13 residues long. Trimming took 0 bases from V and 15 from J, leaving 12 bases between them. Germline CDR1 LGHNA, CDR2 YNFKEQ. CDR3 loop: CASSQDPGRNLHF. CDR3 nucleotides: TGTGCCAGCAGCCAAGATCCCGGACGGAACCTCCACTTT.

This clonotype was seen a handful of times. The chain combines TRBV20-1 with TRBJ1-1; D is unclear. CDR1 is DFQATT, CDR2 SNEGSKA, per germline (reference sequence). The CDR3 spans 12 residues. Trimming left V 6 bases short and J 5 bases short, with 13 bases between. The CDR3 is CSARPPQTEAFF. The CDR3 DNA sequence: TGCAGTGCGCGACCGCCCCAGACTGAAGCTTTCTTT.

The chain links TRBV28 to TRBJ1-4; the D is unclear. Trimming pared 2 bases from V and 4 bases from J, leaving 11 bases between. The CDR3 contains 15 residues. Germline CDR1 MDHEN, CDR2 SYDVKM. In nucleotides, the CDR3 is TGTGCCAGCAGTTTAGAACGGAGCGGTAATGAAAAACTGTTTTTT. It codes for CASSLERSGNEKLFF.

Ten or more counts support this clonotype. The V call is TRBV7-2, the J call TRBJ1-3; maybe TRBD1 (5 bases). V lost 5 bases to trimming and J lost 2 bases, with 13 bases between them. The V gene's germline CDR1 is SGHTA and CDR2 FQGNSA. CDR3 length: 15 residues. The CDR3 spells CASSPGTATGNTIYF. CDR3 DNA sequence: TGTGCCAGCAGCCCCGGGACGGCCACTGGAAACACCATATATTTT.